Below are 17 T cell receptor beta chains sequenced from a single sample in a study of spatial heterogeneity in lung cancer. Using its own MiXCR run on the 5' RACE reads, TCRdb lists one record per CDR3 protein. The sample shows under 40,000 distinct CDR3 sequences, roughly 5% of them seen only once. Stated time point: sample taken at primary tumor resection. Unsorted whole RNA from tumor, nontumor lung or frozen PBMC underwent sequencing. The material sequenced was PBMCs, taken at surgery. The receptors stem from a female donor with early-stage non-small cell lung cancer.

The chain combines TRBV20-1 with TRBJ2-5; 8 bases map to TRBD2. Per germline, CDR1 DFQATT and CDR2 SNEGSKA (reference sequence). The CDR3 totals 16 residues. Trimming at V came to 1 base and at J to 5 bases, leaving 12 bases not matched to a gene. CDR3 region: CSARAKSGGSVETQYF. CDR3 DNA: TGCAGTGCTAGAGCGAAAAGCGGGGGAAGTGTTGAGACCCAGTACTTC.

This clonotype was detected only a few times. The V and J genes are TRBV20-1 and TRBJ2-5; 10 nucleotides match TRBD1. The CDR3 consists of 16 residues. The J segment lost 0 bases and the V segment lost 8 bases, leaving 12 bases of the junction unmatched. The V gene's germline CDR1 is DFQATT and CDR2 SNEGSKA (reference sequence). In DNA, the CDR3 is TGCAGTTACGTGGGACAGGACAGGGGGTACCAAGAGACCCAGTACTTC. It encodes CSYVGQDRGYQETQYF.

This clonotype was found a few times. This sequence joins TRBV11-2 and TRBJ1-3; maybe TRBD1 (6 bases). The CDR3 has 14 residues. Trimming left V 4 bases short and J 5 bases short, with 12 bases between. Germline loops: CDR1 SGHAT, CDR2 FQNNGV. CDR3 sequence reads: CASSSQQGRNTIYF. CDR3 sequence (DNA): TGTGCCAGCAGCTCCCAACAGGGCCGAAACACCATATATTTT.

This clonotype was recorded a few times. The chain joins TRBV19 to TRBJ1-6, with unresolved D. Per the germline V gene, CDR1 is LNHDA and CDR2 is SQIVND (reference sequence). The CDR3 spans 13 residues. Trimming stripped 7 bases from V and 2 bases from J, with 6 bases between. CDR3 in DNA: TGTGCCAGTACCGGGGCCTATAATTCACCCCTCCACTTT. Its translation: CASTGAYNSPLHF.

This clonotype showed up many times. The rearrangement joins TRBV27 to TRBJ1-5, with D maybe TRBD1 (6 bases). Trimming left V 5 bases short and J 6 bases short, with 20 bases between. There are 16 residues in the CDR3. The germline V gene encodes CDR1 MNHEY and CDR2 SMNVEV (reference sequence). CDR3 amino acids: CASSPRGRGGGQPQHF. The CDR3 nucleotides read TGTGCCAGCAGTCCCCGAGGCAGGGGAGGGGGTCAGCCCCAGCATTTT.

The rearrangement joins TRBV30 to TRBJ1-5; D is possibly TRBD1 (5 bases). Per germline, CDR1 GTSNPN and CDR2 SVGIG (reference sequence). The CDR3 has 13 residues. Trimming left V 4 bases short and J 3 bases short, with 10 bases between. CDR3 sequence: CAWTSRVNQPQHF. The CDR3 nucleotides are TGTGCCTGGACCAGCAGGGTCAATCAGCCCCAGCATTTT.

This clonotype is classed as medium-sized (0.01 to 0.1%). The chain recombines TRBV7-9 with TRBJ1-1; D might be TRBD1 (6 bases). The V and J ends lost 5 bases and 4 bases respectively, with 14 bases between them. This CDR3 contains 14 residues. Germline V gives CDR1 SEHNR, CDR2 FQNEAQ (reference sequence). CDR3 sequence reads: CASSTTGTLTEAFF. In DNA, the CDR3 is TGTGCCAGCAGCACCACCGGGACACTCACTGAAGCTTTCTTT.

This clonotype has at least ten counts. The chain combines TRBV2 with TRBJ2-7; unclear D gene. The CDR3 spans 14 residues. The V end was cut by 10 bases, the J end by 0 bases, with 16 bases between. Germline values: CDR1 SNHLY, CDR2 FYNNEI. CDR3 nucleotide sequence: TGTGCCACTCTCGAGACGGCAAACTCCTACGAGCAGTACTTC. This codes for CATLETANSYEQYF.

CDR3 coding DNA: TGTGCCAGCAGGATAACAGGGGAGGGCTATGGCTACACCTTC. This translates into CASRITGEGYGYTF. The chain carries TRBV5-6 and TRBJ1-2, with 7 bases matching TRBD1. This CDR3 has 14 amino acids. Germline values: CDR1 SGHDT, CDR2 YYEEEE. V trimming: 5 bases; J trimming: 4 bases; junction bases outside the gene matches: 8. Complete variable domain (other parts from reference TRBV5-6 and TRBJ1-2): DAGVTQSPTHLIKTRGQQVTLRCSPKSGHDTVSWYQQALGQGPQFIFQYYEEEERQRGNFPDRFSGHQFPNYSSELNVNALLLGDSALYLCASRITGEGYGYTFGSGTRLTVV.

This clonotype has a handful of counts. CDR3 region: CASSPSGRTDTQYF. In DNA, the CDR3 is TGTGCCAGTAGTCCTTCGGGGAGAACAGATACGCAGTATTTT. The chain is built from TRBV19 and TRBJ2-3, with D possibly matching TRBD2 (5 bases). The length of the CDR3 is 14 residues. The V gene's germline CDR1 is LNHDA and CDR2 SQIVND (reference sequence). The V gene lost 5 bases and the J gene lost 3 bases, with 12 bases spanning the gap.

The gene calls are TRBV6-1 and TRBJ1-5; D ambiguous. V was shortened by 1 base and J by 1 base, with 5 bases between the two germline ends. The CDR3 has 14 residues. Germline loops: CDR1 MNHNS, CDR2 SASEGT. CDR3 protein: CASSEEFSNQPQHF. In DNA, the CDR3 is TGTGCCAGCAGTGAAGAGTTCAGCAATCAGCCCCAGCATTTT.

Many counts were recorded for this clonotype. The V and J genes are TRBV4-1 and TRBJ2-2, with a tentative D call TRBD2 (5 bases). This CDR3 spans 14 amino acids. The V and J ends lost 3 bases and 6 bases respectively, with 11 bases between them. Germline V gives CDR1 MGHRA, CDR2 YSYEKL. The CDR3 DNA follows: TGCGCCAGCAGCCATTTCCCGGAGGCCGGGGAGCTGTTTTTT. Amino acid sequence: CASSHFPEAGELFF.

This clonotype was recorded many times. The J gene is TRBJ2-1, the V gene TRBV3-1, with D perhaps matching TRBD1 (7 bases). CDR1 LGHDT and CDR2 YNNKEL come from the germline V gene (reference sequence). This CDR3 is built from 16 residues. Trimming removed 0 bases at V and 4 bases at J, with 13 bases between. CDR3 amino acids: CASSQDQGGAYNEQFF. In DNA form, the CDR3 reads TGTGCCAGCAGCCAAGATCAGGGGGGCGCTTACAATGAGCAGTTCTTC.

The chain combines TRBV2 with TRBJ2-1; possible D gene TRBD1, 6 bases. V was cut by 3 bases and J by 7 bases, with 13 bases left in between. Germline assignment: CDR1 SNHLY and CDR2 FYNNEI. This CDR3 is 14 amino acids long. The CDR3 region is CASSEWQGTNEQFF. The CDR3 region has the DNA TGTGCCAGCAGTGAGTGGCAGGGGACAAATGAGCAGTTCTTC.

Details on this clonotype: A read error is likely, as this CDR3 ends without the conserved phenylalanine or tryptophan. This rearrangement joins TRBV10-1 to TRBJ2-7, with D perhaps TRBD1 (6 bases). With 2 bases removed from V and 1 base from J, the gap between germline ends came to 9 bases. Germline assignment: CDR1 WNHNN and CDR2 SYGVQD (reference sequence). The CDR3 consists of 14 residues. The CDR3 DNA reads as TGCGCCAGCAGTGAGAACAGGGTTTCCTACGAGCAGTACTAC. As protein: CASSENRVSYEQYY.

The rearrangement links TRBV5-1 to TRBJ2-1; D could derive from TRBD1 or TRBD2 (5 bases each). Germline CDR1 SGHRS, CDR2 YFSETQ. This CDR3 is built from 15 residues. V lost 0 bases, J lost 9 bases, and 16 bases lay in between. CDR3 protein: CASSLAGTNHREQFF. The CDR3 coding sequence is TGCGCCAGCAGCTTGGCAGGGACGAACCACCGTGAGCAGTTCTTC.

This clonotype has a count of ten or more. This chain links TRBV11-2 with TRBJ1-3; 8 positions match TRBD1. This CDR3 region has 18 residues. CDR1 SGHAT and CDR2 FQNNGV come from the germline V gene. With V trimmed by 4 bases and J by 1 base, 12 bases remained unmatched. CDR3 DNA: TGTGCCAGCAGCTCGGGGGGCGGGACAGGATTTTCTGGAAACACCATATATTTT. Translating gives CASSSGGGTGFSGNTIYF.